This section outlines one T cell receptor (beta chain) sequence together with its context. The multiple sclerosis controls were treatment-naive patients with relapsing-remitting disease that was stable or active. In contrast to the negatively isolated CD8+ and CD4+ T cells, TEMRA cells were FACS-enriched. The CDR3 spans 15 residues. V shed 2 bases and J shed 6 bases, with 14 bases lying between them. These data come from a study of CD8 T cells in Susac syndrome. RNA in amounts of roughly 0.5 to 1 ug was reverse transcribed with random hexamers. immunoSEQ multiplex PCR amplified TCR beta CDR3 across 54 Vbeta, 13 Jbeta. A single record per CDR3 protein comes from TCRdb applying MiXCR to the immunoSEQ multiplex PCR reads. The profile shows about 300,000 distinct CDR3 sequences, 92% of them singletons.

The clonotype was recovered from a human donor with multiple sclerosis. The sequenced material came from CD4+ T cells from PBMCs. The rearrangement uses TRBV12-3 or TRBV12-4 and TRBJ2-1; D is ambiguous. The CDR3 sequence: CASSLNTGSRNEQFF. The CDR3 bases are TGTGCCAGCAGTTTAAACACTGGGTCTCGCAATGAGCAGTTCTTC.